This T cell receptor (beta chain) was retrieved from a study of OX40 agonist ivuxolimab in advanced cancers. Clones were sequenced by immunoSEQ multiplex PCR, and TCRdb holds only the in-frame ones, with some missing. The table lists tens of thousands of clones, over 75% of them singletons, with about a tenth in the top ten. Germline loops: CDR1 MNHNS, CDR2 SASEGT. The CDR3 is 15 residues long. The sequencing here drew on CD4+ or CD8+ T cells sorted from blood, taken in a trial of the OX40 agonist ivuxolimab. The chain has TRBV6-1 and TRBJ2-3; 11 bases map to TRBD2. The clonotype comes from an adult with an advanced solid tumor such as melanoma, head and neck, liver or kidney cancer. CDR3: CAISPLAGGTDTQYF. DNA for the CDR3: TGTGCGATTAGCCCCCTAGCGGGAGGAACAGATACGCAGTATTTT.